This T cell receptor beta chain was sequenced during a study of T cells in Graves' hyperthyroidism and ophthalmopathy (dated by TCRdb to the late 2010s). With regard to the full study: Peripheral blood samples were taken at initial diagnosis, before any treatment was given. TCR V-J signatures able to tell the groups apart were searched for in a discovery cohort of 100 or so patients, of whom more than 40 had Graves' ophthalmopathy and 57 had stable Graves' hyperthyroidism. An independent validation cohort of 18 to 20 hyperthyroidism patients and more than 15 patients who later progressed to ophthalmopathy tested prospective prediction of ophthalmopathy. The roughly 91 discovery patients were randomly divided into training and test sets at a 7:3 ratio. In about 6 Graves' hyperthyroidism patients, the study also compared T-cell repertoires from thyroid tissue with T-cell repertoires from blood. After blood sampling, hyperthyroidism patients were treated with methimazole at a starting dose of 30 mg daily, and ophthalmopathy patients were treated with high-dose intravenous methylprednisolone. The paper reports TCR Vbeta CDR3 sequencing of 140 or so peripheral blood samples: under 45 ophthalmopathy, 75 to 80 hyperthyroidism and about 17 progressor patients. Study-wide conclusions, independent of this receptor: In validation, the model predicted progression to ophthalmopathy with 55% to 71% sensitivity and roughly 72% specificity, a median of about 6 months before onset. No statistical method was used to fix the sample size in advance, and group allocation was not hidden from the investigators. In cross-validation, a model built on a 13 V-J signature told ophthalmopathy apart from stable hyperthyroidism with 85% to 90% sensitivity and roughly 83% specificity, and in testing the same model reached 80%/75%. Most expanded thyroid clonotypes (frequency above 0.001) were also detected in blood, a finding suggesting that blood repertoires may reflect thyroid immune responses.

The TCR beta CDR3 regions were amplified from the RNA transcripts. The first round of RT-PCR for the TCR CDR3 was performed with the HTBI primer set and the Qiagen OneStep RT-PCR kit. A second multiplex PCR round built the libraries, followed by size selection and purification. Paired-end sequencing of the libraries was performed with 100 bp reads on an Illumina HiSeq2000. For the original study's pipeline: Raw data were processed with SOAPnuke, discarding reads with adapters, uncalled bases, mean Phred below 15, or no exact constant-primer or identifier match. COPE v1.2.5 was used to merge high-quality paired reads, and clonotypes were defined as unique nucleotide sequences. Clonotypes were aligned to IMGT TRBV, TRBD and TRBJ reference segments using MiTCR v1.1. The analysis was restricted to V-J combinations with a frequency above 0.0001, which together covered over 99% of the repertoires. A TCS score was defined as the ratio of F50 (clonal expansion) to E x V (chaos), with BLOSUM62-based TCRdist applied between CDR3 peptides within each V-J. Welch's t-statistics and random forest reduced fewer than 600 V-J features to fewer than 15, which were used in a naive Bayes classifier (R e1071). The raw public reads went through TCRdb reprocessing: fastp at Q25, MiXCR clone calling, in-frame beta chains kept. Every distinct CDR3 protein forms one entry, paired with its most common genes and DNA. TCRdb, not the authors, supplied the V and J calls. Across this sample there are around 700,000 distinct CDR3 sequences, with approximately 18% seen only once. Jointly, the top ten make up 16% of the sample.

Hyperthyroidism patients were newly diagnosed, with disease duration under 2 months, and aged 18 to 65 years. Exclusion was applied to patients with uncontrolled infections, other autoimmune diseases, pregnancy or lactation. Diagnoses relied on clinical symptoms, serum thyroxine and TRAb, thyroid ultrasound and orbital computed tomography. For progressor patients, blood was drawn at the first diagnosis of hyperthyroidism, before any ophthalmopathy symptoms had appeared. Ficoll-Paque density gradient centrifugation was used to isolate PBMCs from 10 ml of fresh peripheral blood. Progressor patients were defined as those initially diagnosed with Graves' hyperthyroidism in whom ophthalmopathy developed during follow-up. Trizol reagent was used to extract total RNA, and RNA quality was then checked on an Agilent 2100 Bioanalyzer. Counted from cysteine to phenylalanine, this CDR3 has 16 amino acids. The DNA shown is the 48-base CDR3, in frame from base 1. Sequences SGHVS (CDR1) and FQNEAQ (CDR2) are obtained from the germline V gene. V is pruned by 1 base and J by 3 bases, leaving 7 bases of the junction without a gene match.

Comments on this clonotype: The clone's antigen remains unknown. Qualities for individual bases were not recorded, and no much larger clone is one base off.

Sequenced input: blood. The V gene is TRBV7-8 and the J gene is TRBJ1-2, with 8 junctional bases fitting TRBD1. This receptor was taken from a woman aged 50 to 60 with Graves' hyperthyroidism that later progressed to Graves' ophthalmopathy. In nucleotide form, the sequence is TGTGCCAGCAGCTTAGGGGTTCAGGGGGCATACTATGGCTACACCTTC. Translated, it reads CASSLGVQGAYYGYTF.